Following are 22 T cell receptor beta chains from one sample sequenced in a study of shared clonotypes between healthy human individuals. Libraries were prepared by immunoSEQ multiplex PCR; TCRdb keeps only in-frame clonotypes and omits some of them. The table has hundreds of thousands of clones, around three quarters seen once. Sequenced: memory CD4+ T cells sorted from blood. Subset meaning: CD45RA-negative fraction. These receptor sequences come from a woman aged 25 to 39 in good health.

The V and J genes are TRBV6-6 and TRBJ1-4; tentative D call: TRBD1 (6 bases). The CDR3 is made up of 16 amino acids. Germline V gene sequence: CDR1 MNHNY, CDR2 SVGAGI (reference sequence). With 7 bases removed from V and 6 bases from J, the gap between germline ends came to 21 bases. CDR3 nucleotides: TGTGCCAGCAACCCGACAAGGGGGGCGAGATATGAAAAACTGTTTTTT. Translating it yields CASNPTRGARYEKLFF.

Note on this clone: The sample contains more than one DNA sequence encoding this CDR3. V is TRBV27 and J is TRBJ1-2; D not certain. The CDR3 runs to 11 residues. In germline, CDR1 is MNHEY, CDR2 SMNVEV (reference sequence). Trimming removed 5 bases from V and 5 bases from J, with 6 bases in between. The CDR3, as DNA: TGTGCCAGCAGTCCGGGGTATGGCTACACCTTC. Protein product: CASSPGYGYTF.

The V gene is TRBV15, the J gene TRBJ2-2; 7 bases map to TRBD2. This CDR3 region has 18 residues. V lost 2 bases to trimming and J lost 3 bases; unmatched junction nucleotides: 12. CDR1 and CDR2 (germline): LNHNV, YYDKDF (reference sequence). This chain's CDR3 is CATSRPGRRGLHTGELFF. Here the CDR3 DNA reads TGTGCCACCAGCAGACCCGGGCGACGGGGACTACACACCGGGGAGCTGTTTTTT.

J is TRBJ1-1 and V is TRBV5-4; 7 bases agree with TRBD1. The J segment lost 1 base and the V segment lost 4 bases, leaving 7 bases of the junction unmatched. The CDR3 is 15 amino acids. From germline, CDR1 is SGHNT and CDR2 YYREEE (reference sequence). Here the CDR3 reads CASSTDRVENTEAFF. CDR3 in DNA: TGTGCCAGCAGCACTGACAGGGTTGAGAACACTGAAGCTTTCTTT.

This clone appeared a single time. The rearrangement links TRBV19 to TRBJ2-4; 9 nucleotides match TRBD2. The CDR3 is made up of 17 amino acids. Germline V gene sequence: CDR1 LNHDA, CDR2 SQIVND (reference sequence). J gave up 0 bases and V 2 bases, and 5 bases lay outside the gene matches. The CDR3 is CASSIWASGIAKNIQYF. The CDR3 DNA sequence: TGTGCCAGTAGTATATGGGCTAGCGGGATAGCCAAAAACATTCAGTACTTC.

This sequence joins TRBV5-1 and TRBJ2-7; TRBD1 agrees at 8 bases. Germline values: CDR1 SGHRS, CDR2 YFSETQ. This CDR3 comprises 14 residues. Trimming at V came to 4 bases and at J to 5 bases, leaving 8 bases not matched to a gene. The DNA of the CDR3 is TGCGCCAGCAGCCTTGGACAGGGCGGCGACGAGCAGTACTTC. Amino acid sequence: CASSLGQGGDEQYF.

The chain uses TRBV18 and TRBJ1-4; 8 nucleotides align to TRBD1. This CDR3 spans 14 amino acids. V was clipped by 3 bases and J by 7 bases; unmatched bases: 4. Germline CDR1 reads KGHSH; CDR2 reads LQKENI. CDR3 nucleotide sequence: TGTGCCAGCTCACCGACAGGGGAGGCTGAAAAACTGTTTTTT. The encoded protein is CASSPTGEAEKLFF.

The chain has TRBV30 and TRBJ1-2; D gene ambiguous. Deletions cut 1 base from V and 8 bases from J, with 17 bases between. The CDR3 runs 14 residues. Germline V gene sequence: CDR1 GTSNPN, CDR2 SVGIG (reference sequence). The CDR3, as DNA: TGTGCCTGGAGTGAAGGCGCAAGTCTTCAGGGCTACACCTTC. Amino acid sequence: CAWSEGASLQGYTF. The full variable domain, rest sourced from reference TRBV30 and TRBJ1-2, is SQTIHQWPATLVQPVGSPLSLECTVEGTSNPNLYWYRQAAGRGLQLLFYSVGIGQISSEVPQNLSASRPQDRQFILSSKKLLLSDSGFYLCAWSEGASLQGYTFGSGTRLTVV.

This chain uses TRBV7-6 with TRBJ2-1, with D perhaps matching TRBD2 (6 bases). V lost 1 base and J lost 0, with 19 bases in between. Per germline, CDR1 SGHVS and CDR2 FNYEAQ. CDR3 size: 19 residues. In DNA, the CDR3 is TGTGCCAGCAGCTTAGTAGGCACCGGGACTTCAAGCTCCTACAATGAGCAGTTCTTC. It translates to CASSLVGTGTSSSYNEQFF. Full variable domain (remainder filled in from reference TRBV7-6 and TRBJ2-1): GAGVSQSPRYKVTKRGQDVALRCDPISGHVSLYWYRQALGQGPEFLTYFNYEAQQDKSGLPNDRFSAERPEGSISTLTIQRTEQRDSAMYRCASSLVGTGTSSSYNEQFFGPGTRLTVL.

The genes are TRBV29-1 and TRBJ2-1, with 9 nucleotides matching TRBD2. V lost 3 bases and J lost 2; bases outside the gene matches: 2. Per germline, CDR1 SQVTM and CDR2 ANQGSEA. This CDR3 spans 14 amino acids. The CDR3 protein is CSVDSGRPYNEQFF. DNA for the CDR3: TGCAGCGTTGATAGCGGGAGACCCTACAATGAGCAGTTCTTC.

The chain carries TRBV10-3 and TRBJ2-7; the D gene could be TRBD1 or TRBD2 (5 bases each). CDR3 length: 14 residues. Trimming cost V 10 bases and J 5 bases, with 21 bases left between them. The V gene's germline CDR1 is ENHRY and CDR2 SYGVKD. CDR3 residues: CATRGPDRRDEQYF. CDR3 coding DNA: TGTGCCACCCGGGGCCCAGACCGACGCGACGAGCAGTACTTC.

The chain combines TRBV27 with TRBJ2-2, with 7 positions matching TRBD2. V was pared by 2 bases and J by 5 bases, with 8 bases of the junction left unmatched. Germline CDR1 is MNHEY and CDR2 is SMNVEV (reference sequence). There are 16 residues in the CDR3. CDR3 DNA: TGTGCCAGCAGTTTAGTAGGCGGGAGTTCTACCGGGGAGCTGTTTTTT. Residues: CASSLVGGSSTGELFF.

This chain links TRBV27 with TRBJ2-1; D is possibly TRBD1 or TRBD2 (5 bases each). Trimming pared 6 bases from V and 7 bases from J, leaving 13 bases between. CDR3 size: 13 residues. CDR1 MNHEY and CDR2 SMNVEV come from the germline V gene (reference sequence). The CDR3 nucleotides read TGTGCCAGCAGCCGACAGCGGAGGAATGAGCAGTTCTTC. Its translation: CASSRQRRNEQFF.

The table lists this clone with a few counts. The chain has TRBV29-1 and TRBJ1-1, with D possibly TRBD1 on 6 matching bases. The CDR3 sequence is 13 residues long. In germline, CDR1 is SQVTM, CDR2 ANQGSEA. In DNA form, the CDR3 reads TGCAGTGCCTCGTCAGGGGAATTTACTGAAGCTTTCTTT. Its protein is CSASSGEFTEAFF.

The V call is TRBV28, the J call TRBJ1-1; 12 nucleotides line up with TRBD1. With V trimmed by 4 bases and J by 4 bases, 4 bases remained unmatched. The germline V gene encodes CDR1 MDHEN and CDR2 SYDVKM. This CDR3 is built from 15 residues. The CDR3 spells CASSSGTGGFTEAFF. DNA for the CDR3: TGTGCCAGCAGTTCAGGGACAGGGGGCTTCACTGAAGCTTTCTTT. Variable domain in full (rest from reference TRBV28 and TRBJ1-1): DVKVTQSSRYLVKRTGEKVFLECVQDMDHENMFWYRQDPGLGLRLIYFSYDVKMKEKGDIPEGYSVSREKKERFSLILESASTNQTSMYLCASSSGTGGFTEAFFGQGTRLTVV.

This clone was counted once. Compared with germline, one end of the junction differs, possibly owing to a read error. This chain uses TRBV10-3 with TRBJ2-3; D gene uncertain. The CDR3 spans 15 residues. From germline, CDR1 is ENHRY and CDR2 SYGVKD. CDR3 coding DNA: TGTGCCATCGGTGAGTCGGTTAATTCGGCAGATACGCAGTATTTT. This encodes CAIGESVNSADTQYF.

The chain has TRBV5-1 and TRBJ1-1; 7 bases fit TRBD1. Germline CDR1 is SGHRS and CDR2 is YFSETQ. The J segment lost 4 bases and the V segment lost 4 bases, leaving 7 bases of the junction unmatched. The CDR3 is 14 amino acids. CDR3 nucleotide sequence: TGCGCCAGCAGCCCCGGGACAGAACTCACTGAAGCTTTCTTT. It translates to CASSPGTELTEAFF.

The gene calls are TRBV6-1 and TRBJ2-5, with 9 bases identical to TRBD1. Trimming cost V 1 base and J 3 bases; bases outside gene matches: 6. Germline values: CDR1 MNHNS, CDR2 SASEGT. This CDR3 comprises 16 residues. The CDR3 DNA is TGTGCCAGCAGTGAAGAGTATGGACAGGGGAAAGAGACCCAGTACTTC. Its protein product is CASSEEYGQGKETQYF.

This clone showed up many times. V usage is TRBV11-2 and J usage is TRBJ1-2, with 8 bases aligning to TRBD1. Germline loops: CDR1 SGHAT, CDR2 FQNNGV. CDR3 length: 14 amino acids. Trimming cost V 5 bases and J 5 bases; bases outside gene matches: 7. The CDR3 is CASSPRRTGYGYTF. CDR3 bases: TGTGCCAGCAGCCCCCGGAGGACAGGGTATGGCTACACCTTC.

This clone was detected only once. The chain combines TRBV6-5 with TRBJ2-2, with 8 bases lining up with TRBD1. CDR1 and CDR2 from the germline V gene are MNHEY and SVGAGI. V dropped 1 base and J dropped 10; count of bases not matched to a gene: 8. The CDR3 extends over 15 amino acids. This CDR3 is CASSYFQGAPAELFF. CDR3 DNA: TGTGCCAGCAGTTACTTCCAGGGGGCGCCGGCGGAGCTGTTTTTT.

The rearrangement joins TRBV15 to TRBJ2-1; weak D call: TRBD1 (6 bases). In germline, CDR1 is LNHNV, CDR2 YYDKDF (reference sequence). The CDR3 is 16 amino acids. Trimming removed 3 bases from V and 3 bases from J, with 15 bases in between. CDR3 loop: CATSRPDRDVYNEQFF. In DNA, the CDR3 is TGTGCCACCAGCAGGCCGGACAGAGACGTCTACAATGAGCAGTTCTTC. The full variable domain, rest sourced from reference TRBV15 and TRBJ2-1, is DAMVIQNPRYQVTQFGKPVTLSCSQTLNHNVMYWYQQKSSQAPKLLFHYYDKDFNNEADTPDNFQSRRPNTSFCFLDIRSPGLGDTAMYLCATSRPDRDVYNEQFFGPGTRLTVL.

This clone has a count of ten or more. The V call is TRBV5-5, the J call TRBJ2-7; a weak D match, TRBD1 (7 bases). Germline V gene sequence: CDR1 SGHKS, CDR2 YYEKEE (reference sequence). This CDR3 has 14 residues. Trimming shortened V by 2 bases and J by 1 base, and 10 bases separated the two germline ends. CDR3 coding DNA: TGTGCCAGCAGCTTTCAGGGGGGATCCTACGAGCAGTACTTC. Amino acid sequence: CASSFQGGSYEQYF.